This paragraph covers one T cell receptor beta chain sequence. Its antigen is not known. This specimen belongs to a study of early T cells in non-severe SARS-CoV-2 infection. The wider study: Unpaired chains resulted from sequencing bulk RNA of unsorted whole blood. Study findings and constraints: Sequences matched to VDJdb favored anti-spike CD8 responses, while private and CD4 specificities were missed.

Individual cDNA molecules were tagged with unique molecular identifiers. TCRdb fed the 5' RACE reads into MiXCR, producing one record per CDR3 protein. The sample has about 48,000 distinct CDR3 sequences; around 5.6% are singletons. Trimming pared 1 base from V and 5 bases from J, leaving 6 bases between. Germline V gene sequence: CDR1 SGHAT, CDR2 FQNNGV. The CDR3 covers 12 residues. Sequences were obtained from whole blood. V and J are TRBV11-2 and TRBJ2-7; D possibly matches TRBD1 or TRBD2 (5 bases each). This clonotype was obtained from an adult who was a healthcare worker with PCR-confirmed SARS-CoV-2 infection or an uninfected control (not recorded which). The CDR3 region is CASSLVGDEQYF. The CDR3 bases are TGTGCCAGCAGCTTAGTGGGGGACGAGCAGTACTTC.